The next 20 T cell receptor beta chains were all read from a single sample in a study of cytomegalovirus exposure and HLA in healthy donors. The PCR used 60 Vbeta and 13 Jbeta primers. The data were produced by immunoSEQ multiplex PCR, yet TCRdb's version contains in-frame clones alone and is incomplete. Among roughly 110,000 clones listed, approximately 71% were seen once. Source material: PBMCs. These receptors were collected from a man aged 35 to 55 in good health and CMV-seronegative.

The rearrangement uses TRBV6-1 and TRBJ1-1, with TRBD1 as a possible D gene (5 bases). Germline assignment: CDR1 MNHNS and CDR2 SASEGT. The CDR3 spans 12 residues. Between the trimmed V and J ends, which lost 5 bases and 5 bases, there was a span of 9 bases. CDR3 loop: CASSPQGTEAFF. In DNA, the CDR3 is TGTGCCAGCAGTCCTCAGGGTACTGAAGCTTTCTTT.

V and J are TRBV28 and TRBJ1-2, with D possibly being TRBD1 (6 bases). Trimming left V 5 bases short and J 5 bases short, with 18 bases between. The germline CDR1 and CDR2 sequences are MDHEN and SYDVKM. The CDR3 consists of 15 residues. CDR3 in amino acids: CASSMGHRAVYGYTF. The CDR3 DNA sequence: TGTGCCAGCAGTATGGGACACCGAGCCGTTTATGGCTACACCTTC.

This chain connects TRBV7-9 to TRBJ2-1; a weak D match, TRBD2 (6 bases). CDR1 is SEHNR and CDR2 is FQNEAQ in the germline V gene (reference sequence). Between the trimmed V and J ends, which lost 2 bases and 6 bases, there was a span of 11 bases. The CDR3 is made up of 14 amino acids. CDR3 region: CASSLTRDFNEQFF. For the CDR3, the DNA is TGTGCCAGCAGCTTAACCAGGGACTTCAATGAGCAGTTCTTC.

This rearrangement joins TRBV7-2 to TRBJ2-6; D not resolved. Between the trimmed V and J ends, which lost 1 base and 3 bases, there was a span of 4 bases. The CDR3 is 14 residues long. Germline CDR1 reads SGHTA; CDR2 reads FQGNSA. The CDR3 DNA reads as TGTGCCAGCAGCTTAGTTATTGGGGCCAACGTCCTGACTTTC. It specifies CASSLVIGANVLTF.

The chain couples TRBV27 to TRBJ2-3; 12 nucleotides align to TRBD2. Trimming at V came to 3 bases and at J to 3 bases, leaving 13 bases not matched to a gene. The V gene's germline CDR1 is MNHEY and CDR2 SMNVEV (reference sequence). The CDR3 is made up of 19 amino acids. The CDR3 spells CASSFLVGLAGGNTDTQYF. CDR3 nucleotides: TGTGCCAGCAGTTTCCTGGTTGGGCTAGCGGGGGGGAATACAGATACGCAGTATTTT.

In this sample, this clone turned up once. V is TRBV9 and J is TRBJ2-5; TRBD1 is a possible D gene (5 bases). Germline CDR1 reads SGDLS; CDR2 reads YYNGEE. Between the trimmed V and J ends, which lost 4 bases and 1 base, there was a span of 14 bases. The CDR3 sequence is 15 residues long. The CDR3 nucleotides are TGTGCCAGCAGCTCCGCAGGGCCCTCCCAAGAGACCCAGTACTTC. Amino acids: CASSSAGPSQETQYF.

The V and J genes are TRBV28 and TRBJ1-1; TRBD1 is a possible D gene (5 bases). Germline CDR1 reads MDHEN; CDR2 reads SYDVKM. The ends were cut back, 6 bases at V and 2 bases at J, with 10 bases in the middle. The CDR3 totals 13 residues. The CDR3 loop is CASRQQVNTEAFF. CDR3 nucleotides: TGTGCCAGCAGGCAACAGGTAAACACTGAAGCTTTCTTT.

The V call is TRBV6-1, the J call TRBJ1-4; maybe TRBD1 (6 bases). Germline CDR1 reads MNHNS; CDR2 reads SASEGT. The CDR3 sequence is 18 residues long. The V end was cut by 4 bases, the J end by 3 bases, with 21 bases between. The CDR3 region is CASSGSVRGGVANEKLFF. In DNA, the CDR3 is TGTGCCAGCAGTGGGTCTGTTCGCGGGGGCGTAGCTAATGAAAAACTGTTTTTT.

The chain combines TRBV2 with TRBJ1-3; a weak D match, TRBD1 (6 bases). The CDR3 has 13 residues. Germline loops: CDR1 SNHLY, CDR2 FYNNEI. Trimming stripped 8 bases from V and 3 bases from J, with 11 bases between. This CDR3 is CASLTGFGNTIYF. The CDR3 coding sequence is TGTGCCAGCTTGACAGGCTTTGGAAACACCATATATTTT. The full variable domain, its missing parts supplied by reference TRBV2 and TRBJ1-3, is EPEVTQTPSHQVTQMGQEVILRCVPISNHLYFYWYRQILGQKVEFLVSFYNNEISEKSEIFDDQFSVERPDGSNFTLKIRSTKLEDSAMYFCASLTGFGNTIYFGEGSWLTVV.

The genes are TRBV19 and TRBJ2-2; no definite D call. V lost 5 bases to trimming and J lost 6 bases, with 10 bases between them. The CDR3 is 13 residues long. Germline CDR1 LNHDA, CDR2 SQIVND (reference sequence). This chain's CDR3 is CASSPPSPGELFF. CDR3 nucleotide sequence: TGTGCCAGTAGTCCGCCAAGCCCCGGGGAGCTGTTTTTT. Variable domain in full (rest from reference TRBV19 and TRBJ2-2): DGGITQSPKYLFRKEGQNVTLSCEQNLNHDAMYWYRQDPGQGLRLIYYSQIVNDFQKGDIAEGYSVSREKKESFPLTVTSAQKNPTAFYLCASSPPSPGELFFGEGSRLTVL.

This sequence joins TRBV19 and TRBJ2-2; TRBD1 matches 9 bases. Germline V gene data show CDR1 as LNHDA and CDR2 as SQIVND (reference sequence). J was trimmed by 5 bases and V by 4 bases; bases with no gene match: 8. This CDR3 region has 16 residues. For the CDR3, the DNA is TGTGCCAGTAGTACGAGGACAGGGGTTCGGACCGGGGAGCTGTTTTTT. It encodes CASSTRTGVRTGELFF.

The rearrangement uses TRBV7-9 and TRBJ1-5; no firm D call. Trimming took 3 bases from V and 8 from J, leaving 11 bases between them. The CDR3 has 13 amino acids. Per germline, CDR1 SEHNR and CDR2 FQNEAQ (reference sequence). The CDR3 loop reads CASSFGVGEPQHF. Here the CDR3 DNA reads TGTGCCAGCAGCTTCGGGGTAGGTGAGCCCCAGCATTTT.

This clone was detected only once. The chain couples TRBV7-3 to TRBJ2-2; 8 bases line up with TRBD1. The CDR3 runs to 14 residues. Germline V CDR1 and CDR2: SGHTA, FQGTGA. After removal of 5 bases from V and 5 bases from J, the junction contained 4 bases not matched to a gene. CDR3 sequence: CASSPGQGTGELFF. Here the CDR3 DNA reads TGTGCCAGCAGCCCCGGACAGGGAACCGGGGAGCTGTTTTTT.

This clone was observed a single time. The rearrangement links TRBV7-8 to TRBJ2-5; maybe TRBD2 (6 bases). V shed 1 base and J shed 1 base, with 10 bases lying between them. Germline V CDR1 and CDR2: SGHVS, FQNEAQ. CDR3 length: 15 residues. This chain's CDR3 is CASSLVGGFQETQYF. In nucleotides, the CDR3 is TGTGCCAGCAGCTTAGTGGGGGGTTTCCAAGAGACCCAGTACTTC. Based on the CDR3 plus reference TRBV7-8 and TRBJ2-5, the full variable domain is GAGVSQSPRYKVAKRGQDVALRCDPISGHVSLFWYQQALGQGPEFLTYFQNEAQLDKSGLPSDRFFAERPEGSVSTLKIQRTQQEDSAVYLCASSLVGGFQETQYFGPGTRLLVL.

Written as DNA, the CDR3 is TGCGCCAGCAGCACGACACTTAGAGAGACCCAGTACTTC. This codes for CASSTTLRETQYF. The chain joins TRBV5-1 to TRBJ2-5, with D unresolved. Germline lookup yields CDR1 SGHRS and CDR2 YFSETQ. This CDR3 is built from 13 residues. Trimming pared 4 bases from V and 4 bases from J, leaving 11 bases between.

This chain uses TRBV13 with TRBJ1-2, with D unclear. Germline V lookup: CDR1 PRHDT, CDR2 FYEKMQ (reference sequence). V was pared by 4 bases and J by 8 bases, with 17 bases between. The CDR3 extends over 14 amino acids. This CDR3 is CASSSNNSPRGYTF. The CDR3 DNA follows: TGTGCCAGCAGCTCCAATAACTCGCCCCGGGGCTACACCTTC.

The CDR3 is CASSAGQGVTSPLHF. CDR3 in DNA: TGTGCCAGCAGCGCTGGACAGGGGGTTACTTCACCCCTCCACTTT. The chain is built from TRBV9 and TRBJ1-6; 10 bases line up with TRBD1. This CDR3 is 15 amino acids long. Germline assignment: CDR1 SGDLS and CDR2 YYNGEE. The junction had 6 bases not matched to a gene; V was cut back by 3 bases and J by 9 bases.

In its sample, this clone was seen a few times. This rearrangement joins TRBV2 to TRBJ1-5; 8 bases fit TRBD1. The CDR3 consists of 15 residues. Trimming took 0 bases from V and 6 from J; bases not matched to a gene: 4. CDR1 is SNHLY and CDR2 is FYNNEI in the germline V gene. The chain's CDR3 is CASSEAQGAFQPQHF. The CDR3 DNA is TGTGCCAGCAGTGAAGCGCAGGGGGCTTTTCAGCCCCAGCATTTT.

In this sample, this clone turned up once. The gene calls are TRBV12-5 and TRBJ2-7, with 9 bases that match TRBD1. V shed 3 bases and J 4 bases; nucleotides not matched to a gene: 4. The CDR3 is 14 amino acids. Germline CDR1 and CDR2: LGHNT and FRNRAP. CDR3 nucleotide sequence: TGTGCTAGTGGTTTTGAGGACAGGGGATACGAGCAGTACTTC. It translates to CASGFEDRGYEQYF.

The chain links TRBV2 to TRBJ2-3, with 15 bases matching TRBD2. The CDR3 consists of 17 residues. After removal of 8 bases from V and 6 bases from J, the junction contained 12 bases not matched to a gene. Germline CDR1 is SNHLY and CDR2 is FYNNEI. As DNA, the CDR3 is TGTGCCAGCGCGGGACTAGCGGGGGGTCCAGAGGGCGATACGCAGTATTTT. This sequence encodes CASAGLAGGPEGDTQYF.